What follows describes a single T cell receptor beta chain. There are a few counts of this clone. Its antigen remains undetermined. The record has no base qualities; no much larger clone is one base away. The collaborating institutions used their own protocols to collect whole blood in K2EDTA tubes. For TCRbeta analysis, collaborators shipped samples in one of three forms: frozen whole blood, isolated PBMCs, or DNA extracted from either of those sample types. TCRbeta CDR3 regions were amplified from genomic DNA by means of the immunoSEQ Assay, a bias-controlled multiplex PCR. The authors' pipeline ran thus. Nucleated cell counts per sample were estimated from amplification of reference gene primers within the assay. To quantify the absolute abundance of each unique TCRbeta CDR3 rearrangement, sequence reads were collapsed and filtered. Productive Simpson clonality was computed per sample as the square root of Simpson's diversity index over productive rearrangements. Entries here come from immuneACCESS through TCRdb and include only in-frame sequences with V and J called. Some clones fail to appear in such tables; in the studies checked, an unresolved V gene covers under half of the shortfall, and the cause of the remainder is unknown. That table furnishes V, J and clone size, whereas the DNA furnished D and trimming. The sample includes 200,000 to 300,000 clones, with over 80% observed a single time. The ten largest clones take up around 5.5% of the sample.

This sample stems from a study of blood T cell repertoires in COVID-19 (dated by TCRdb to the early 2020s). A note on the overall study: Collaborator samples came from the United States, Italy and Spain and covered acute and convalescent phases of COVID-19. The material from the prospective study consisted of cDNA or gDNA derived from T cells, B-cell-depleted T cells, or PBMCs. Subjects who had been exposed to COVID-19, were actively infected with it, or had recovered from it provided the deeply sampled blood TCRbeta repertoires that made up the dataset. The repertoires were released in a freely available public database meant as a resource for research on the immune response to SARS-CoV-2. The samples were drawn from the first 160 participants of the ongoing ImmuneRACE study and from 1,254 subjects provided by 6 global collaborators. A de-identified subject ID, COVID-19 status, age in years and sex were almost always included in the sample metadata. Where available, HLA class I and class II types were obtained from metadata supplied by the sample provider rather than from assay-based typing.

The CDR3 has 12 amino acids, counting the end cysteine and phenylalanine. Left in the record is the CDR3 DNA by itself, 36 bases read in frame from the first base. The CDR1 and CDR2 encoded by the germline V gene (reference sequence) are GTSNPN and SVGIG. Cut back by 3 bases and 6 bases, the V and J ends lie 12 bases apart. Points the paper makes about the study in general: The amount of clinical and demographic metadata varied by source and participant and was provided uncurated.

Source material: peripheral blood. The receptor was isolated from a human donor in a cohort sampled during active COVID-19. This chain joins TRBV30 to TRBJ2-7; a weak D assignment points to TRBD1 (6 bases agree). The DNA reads TGTGCCTGGAGGGGGGCCGGGCGCGAGCAGTACTTC. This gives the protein CAWRGAGREQYF.